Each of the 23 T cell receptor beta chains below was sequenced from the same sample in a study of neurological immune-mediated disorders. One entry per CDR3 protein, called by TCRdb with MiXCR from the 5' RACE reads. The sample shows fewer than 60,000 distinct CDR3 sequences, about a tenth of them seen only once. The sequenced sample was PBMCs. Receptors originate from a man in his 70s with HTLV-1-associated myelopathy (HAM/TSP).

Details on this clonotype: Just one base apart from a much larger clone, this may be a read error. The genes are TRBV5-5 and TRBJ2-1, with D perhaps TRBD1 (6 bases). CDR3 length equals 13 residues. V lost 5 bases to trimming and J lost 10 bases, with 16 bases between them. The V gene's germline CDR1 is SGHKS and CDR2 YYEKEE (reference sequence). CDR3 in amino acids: CASRLSGVGEQFF. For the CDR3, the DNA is TGTGCCAGCAGATTATCAGGGGTTGGGGAGCAGTTCTTC. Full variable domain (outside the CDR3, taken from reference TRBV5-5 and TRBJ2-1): DAGVTQSPTHLIKTRGQQVTLRCSPISGHKSVSWYQQVLGQGPQFIFQYYEKEERGRGNFPDRFSARQFPNYSSELNVNALLLGDSALYLCASRLSGVGEQFFGPGTRLTVL.

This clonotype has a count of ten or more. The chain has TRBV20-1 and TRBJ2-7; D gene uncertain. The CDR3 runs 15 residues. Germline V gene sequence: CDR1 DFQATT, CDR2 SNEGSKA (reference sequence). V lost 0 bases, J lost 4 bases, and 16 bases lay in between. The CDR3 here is CSARDLVLPSYEQYF. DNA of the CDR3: TGCAGTGCTAGAGATCTAGTTCTCCCCTCTTACGAGCAGTACTTC.

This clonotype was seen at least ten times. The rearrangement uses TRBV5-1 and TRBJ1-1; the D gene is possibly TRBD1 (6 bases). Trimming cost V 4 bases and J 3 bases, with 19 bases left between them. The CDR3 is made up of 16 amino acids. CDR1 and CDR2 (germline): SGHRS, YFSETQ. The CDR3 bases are TGCGCCAGCAGCCCGAACCTAGGGGGGCGCGACACTGAAGCTTTCTTT. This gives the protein CASSPNLGGRDTEAFF. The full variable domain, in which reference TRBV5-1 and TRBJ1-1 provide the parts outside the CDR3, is KAGVTQTPRYLIKTRGQQVTLSCSPISGHRSVSWYQQTPGQGLQFLFEYFSETQRNKGNFPGRFSGRQFSNSRSEMNVSTLELGDSALYLCASSPNLGGRDTEAFFGQGTRLTVV.

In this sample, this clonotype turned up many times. For the CDR3, the DNA is TGTGCCAGCAGCCACGCGGGCTTGGGAGACAATGAGCAGTTCTTC. Protein sequence: CASSHAGLGDNEQFF. V usage is TRBV7-9 and J usage is TRBJ2-1; tentatively, D is TRBD2 (5 bases). Germline CDR1 reads SEHNR; CDR2 reads FQNEAQ (reference sequence). Trimming took off 5 bases at V and 5 bases at J, with 16 bases between the two ends. This CDR3 spans 15 amino acids.

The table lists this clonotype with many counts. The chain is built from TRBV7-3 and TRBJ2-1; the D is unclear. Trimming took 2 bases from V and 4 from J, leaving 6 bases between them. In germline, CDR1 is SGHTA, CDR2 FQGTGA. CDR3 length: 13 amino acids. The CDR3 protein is CASSLQSYNEQFF. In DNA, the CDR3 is TGTGCCAGCAGCTTACAATCATACAATGAGCAGTTCTTC.

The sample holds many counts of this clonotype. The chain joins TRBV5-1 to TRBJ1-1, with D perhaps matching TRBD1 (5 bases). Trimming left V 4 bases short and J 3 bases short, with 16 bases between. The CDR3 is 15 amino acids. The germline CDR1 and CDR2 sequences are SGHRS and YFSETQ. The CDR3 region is CASSMGRVVYTEAFF. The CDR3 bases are TGCGCCAGCAGCATGGGGCGCGTGGTTTACACTGAAGCTTTCTTT. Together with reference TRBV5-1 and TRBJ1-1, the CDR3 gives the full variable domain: KAGVTQTPRYLIKTRGQQVTLSCSPISGHRSVSWYQQTPGQGLQFLFEYFSETQRNKGNFPGRFSGRQFSNSRSEMNVSTLELGDSALYLCASSMGRVVYTEAFFGQGTRLTVV.

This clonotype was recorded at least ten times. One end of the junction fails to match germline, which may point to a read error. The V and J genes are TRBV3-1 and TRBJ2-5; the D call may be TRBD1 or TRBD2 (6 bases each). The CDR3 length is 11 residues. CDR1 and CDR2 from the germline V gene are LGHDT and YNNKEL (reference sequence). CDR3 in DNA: TGTGCCAGCAGCCAAGCGGGGGCCATGCATTTC. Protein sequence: CASSQAGAMHF.

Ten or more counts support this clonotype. The CDR3 DNA is TGTGCCAGCAGCGCTTGGAGTGGGCACTTGAACACTGAAGCTTTCTTT. Protein product: CASSAWSGHLNTEAFF. The J gene is TRBJ1-1, the V gene TRBV5-6; D unclear. From germline, CDR1 is SGHDT and CDR2 YYEEEE. This CDR3 comprises 16 residues. Trimming stripped 4 bases from V and 0 bases from J, with 16 bases between. Full variable domain (rest looked up from reference TRBV5-6 and TRBJ1-1): DAGVTQSPTHLIKTRGQQVTLRCSPKSGHDTVSWYQQALGQGPQFIFQYYEEEERQRGNFPDRFSGHQFPNYSSELNVNALLLGDSALYLCASSAWSGHLNTEAFFGQGTRLTVV.

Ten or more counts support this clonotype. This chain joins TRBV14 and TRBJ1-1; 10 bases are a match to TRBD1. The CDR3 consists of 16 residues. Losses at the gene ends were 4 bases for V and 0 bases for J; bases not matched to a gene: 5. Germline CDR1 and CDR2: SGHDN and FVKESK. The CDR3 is CASSRGGQGMNTEAFF. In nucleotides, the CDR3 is TGTGCCAGCAGCCGAGGGGGACAGGGGATGAACACTGAAGCTTTCTTT.

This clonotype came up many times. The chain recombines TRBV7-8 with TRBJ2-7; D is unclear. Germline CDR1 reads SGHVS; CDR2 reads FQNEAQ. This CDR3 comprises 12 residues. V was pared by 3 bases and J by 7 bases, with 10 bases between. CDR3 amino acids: CASSFDMGEQYF. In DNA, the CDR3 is TGTGCCAGCAGCTTTGATATGGGTGAGCAGTACTTC.

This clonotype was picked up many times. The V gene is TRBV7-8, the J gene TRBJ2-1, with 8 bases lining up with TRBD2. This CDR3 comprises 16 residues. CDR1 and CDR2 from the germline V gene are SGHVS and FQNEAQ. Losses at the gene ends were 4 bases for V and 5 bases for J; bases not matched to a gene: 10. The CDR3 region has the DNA TGTGCCAGCAGCTCATCAATCAGCGGGAGAAACAATGAGCAGTTCTTC. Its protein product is CASSSSISGRNNEQFF.

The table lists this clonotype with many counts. The CDR3 protein is CASKGGGELFF. The CDR3 DNA sequence: TGTGCCAGCAAAGGGGGCGGGGAGCTGTTTTTT. The genes are TRBV6-1 and TRBJ2-2, with D tentatively TRBD1 (6 bases). CDR3 length: 11 residues. Trimming stripped 7 bases from V and 7 bases from J, with 7 bases between. CDR1 MNHNS and CDR2 SASEGT come from the germline V gene.

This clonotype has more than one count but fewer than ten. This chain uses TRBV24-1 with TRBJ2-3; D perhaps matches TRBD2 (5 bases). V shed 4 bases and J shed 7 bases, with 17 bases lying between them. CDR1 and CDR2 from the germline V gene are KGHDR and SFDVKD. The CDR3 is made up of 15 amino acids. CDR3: CATSDQAVSRNTQYF. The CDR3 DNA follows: TGTGCCACCAGTGACCAAGCGGTATCCCGAAATACGCAGTATTTT.

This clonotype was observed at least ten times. CDR3 sequence: CASSQEGGYEQYF. CDR3 in DNA: TGCGCCAGCAGCCAAGAAGGGGGCTACGAGCAGTACTTC. This chain connects TRBV4-3 to TRBJ2-7; TRBD1 is a possible D gene (6 bases). Trimming stripped 0 bases from V and 3 bases from J, with 6 bases between. The CDR3 is 13 amino acids. From germline, CDR1 is LGHNA and CDR2 YSLEER.

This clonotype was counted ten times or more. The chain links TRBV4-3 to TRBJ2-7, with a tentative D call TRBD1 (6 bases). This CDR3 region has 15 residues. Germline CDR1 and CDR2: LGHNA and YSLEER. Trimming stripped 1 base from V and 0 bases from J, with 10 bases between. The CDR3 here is CASSQVRGSSYEQYF. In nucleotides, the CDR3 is TGCGCCAGCAGCCAAGTAAGGGGGAGCTCCTACGAGCAGTACTTC.

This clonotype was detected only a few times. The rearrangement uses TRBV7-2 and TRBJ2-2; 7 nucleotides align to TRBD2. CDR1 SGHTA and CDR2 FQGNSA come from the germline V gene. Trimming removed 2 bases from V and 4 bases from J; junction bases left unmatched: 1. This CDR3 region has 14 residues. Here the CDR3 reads CASSLPSGTGELFF. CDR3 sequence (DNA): TGTGCCAGCAGCTTACCTAGCGGCACCGGGGAGCTGTTTTTT.

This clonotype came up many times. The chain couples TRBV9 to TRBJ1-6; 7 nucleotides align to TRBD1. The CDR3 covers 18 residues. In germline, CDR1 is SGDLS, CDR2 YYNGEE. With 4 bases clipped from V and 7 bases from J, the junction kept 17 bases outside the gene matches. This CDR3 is CASSHSPYRGPENSPLHF. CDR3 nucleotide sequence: TGTGCCAGCAGCCATTCACCGTACAGGGGACCTGAGAATTCACCCCTCCACTTT.

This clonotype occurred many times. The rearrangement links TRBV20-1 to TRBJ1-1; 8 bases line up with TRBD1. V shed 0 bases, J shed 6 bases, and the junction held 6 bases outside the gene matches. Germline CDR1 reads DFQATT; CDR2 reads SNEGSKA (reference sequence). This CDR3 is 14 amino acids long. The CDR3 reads CSARDHRGISEAFF. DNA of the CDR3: TGCAGTGCTAGAGATCACAGGGGGATCTCTGAAGCTTTCTTT.

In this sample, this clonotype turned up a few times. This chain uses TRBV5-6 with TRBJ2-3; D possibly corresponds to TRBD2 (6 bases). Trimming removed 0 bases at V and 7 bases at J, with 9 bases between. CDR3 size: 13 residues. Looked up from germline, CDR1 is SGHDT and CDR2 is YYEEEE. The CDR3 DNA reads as TGTGCCAGCAGCTTGGCGGGAGTCAATACGCAGTATTTT. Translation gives CASSLAGVNTQYF.

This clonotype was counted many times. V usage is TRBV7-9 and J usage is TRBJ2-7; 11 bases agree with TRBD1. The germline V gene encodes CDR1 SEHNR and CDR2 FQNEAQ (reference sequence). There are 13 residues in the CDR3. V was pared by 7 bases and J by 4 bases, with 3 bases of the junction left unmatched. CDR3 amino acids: CASIRDRGYEQYF. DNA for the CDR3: TGTGCCAGCATCCGGGACAGGGGGTACGAGCAGTACTTC.

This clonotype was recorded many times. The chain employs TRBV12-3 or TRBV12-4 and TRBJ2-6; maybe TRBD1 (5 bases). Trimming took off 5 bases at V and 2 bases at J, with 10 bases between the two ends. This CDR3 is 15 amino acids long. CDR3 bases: TGTGCCAGCAGTGTCTCAGGGACTGGGGCCAACGTCCTGACTTTC. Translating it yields CASSVSGTGANVLTF.

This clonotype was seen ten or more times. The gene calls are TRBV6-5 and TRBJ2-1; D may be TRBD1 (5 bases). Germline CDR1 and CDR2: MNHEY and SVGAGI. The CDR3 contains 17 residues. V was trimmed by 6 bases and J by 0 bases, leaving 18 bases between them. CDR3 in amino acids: CASSPGHSPSSYNEQFF. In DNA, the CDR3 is TGTGCCAGCAGCCCAGGGCACAGCCCGAGCTCCTACAATGAGCAGTTCTTC.

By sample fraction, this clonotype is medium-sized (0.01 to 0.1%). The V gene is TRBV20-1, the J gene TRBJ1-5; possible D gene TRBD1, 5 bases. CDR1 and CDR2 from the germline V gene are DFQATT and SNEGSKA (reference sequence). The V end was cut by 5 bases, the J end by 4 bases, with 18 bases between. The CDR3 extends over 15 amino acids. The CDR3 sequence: CSAALPQGPNQPQHF. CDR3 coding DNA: TGCAGTGCTGCACTACCCCAGGGTCCAAATCAGCCCCAGCATTTT.